This passage covers 20 T cell receptor beta chains from one sample sequenced in a study of identifying expanded T cells in peripheral blood. Measured with immunoSEQ multiplex PCR; TCRdb has only the in-frame clones, and not every one. The sample includes approximately 110,000 clones, more than 85% of them seen just once. Sequenced input: blood. All receptors come from a person aged 18 to 75 in good health.

The chain carries TRBV7-2 and TRBJ2-7; 9 positions match TRBD1. There are 15 residues in the CDR3. The V gene's germline CDR1 is SGHTA and CDR2 FQGNSA. The V segment lost 2 bases and the J segment 4 bases; nucleotides outside the gene matches: 6. The CDR3 region has the DNA TGTGCCAGCAGCTTAAGACAGGGGGAGATGTACGAGCAGTACTTC. Translation: CASSLRQGEMYEQYF.

The rearrangement links TRBV4-3 to TRBJ1-1, with D hard to call. CDR3 size: 17 residues. The germline gives CDR1 LGHNA, CDR2 YSLEER. Trimming pared 1 base from V and 1 base from J, leaving 16 bases between. CDR3 in amino acids: CASSQGGVRRSNTEAFF. The CDR3, as DNA: TGCGCCAGCAGCCAAGGCGGGGTTCGTCGGTCGAACACTGAAGCTTTCTTT.

J is TRBJ1-4 and V is TRBV4-3; D ambiguous. The V and J ends lost 1 base and 0 bases respectively, with 9 bases between them. Germline loops: CDR1 LGHNA, CDR2 YSLEER. This CDR3 is built from 16 residues. CDR3 bases: TGCGCCAGCAGCCAAGGTGCTCTTGCAACTAATGAAAAACTGTTTTTT. This sequence encodes CASSQGALATNEKLFF.

The rearrangement links TRBV28 to TRBJ2-7, with D possibly being TRBD1 (5 bases). The ends were cut back, 7 bases at V and 4 bases at J, with 8 bases in the middle. Germline V gene sequence: CDR1 MDHEN, CDR2 SYDVKM. The CDR3 is 11 amino acids. CDR3 coding DNA: TGTGCCAGCAAGACAGCGTACGAGCAGTACTTC. It codes for CASKTAYEQYF.

In the case of this clone: The junction and the germline gene differ at one end; a read error may be behind it. This sequence joins TRBV25-1 and TRBJ1-2, with unresolved D. The CDR3 contains 12 residues. Germline CDR1 reads MGHDK; CDR2 reads SYGVNS. CDR3 coding DNA: TGTGCCAGCAGTGAATTTAAGGCAGCCTGCGTTTTC. As protein: CASSEFKAACVF.

This clone was recorded a few times. This chain links TRBV7-9 with TRBJ2-7, with D possibly matching TRBD1 (5 bases). The CDR3 spans 11 residues. Germline V gives CDR1 SEHNR, CDR2 FQNEAQ (reference sequence). V lost 2 bases and J 6 bases, leaving 5 bases between the germline ends. The CDR3 sequence is CASSLRGEQYF. Here the CDR3 DNA reads TGTGCCAGCAGCTTAAGGGGCGAGCAGTACTTC.

The chain uses TRBV30 and TRBJ2-3; TRBD2 might be the D (6 bases). CDR1 and CDR2 from the germline V gene are GTSNPN and SVGIG (reference sequence). This CDR3 region has 13 residues. V was trimmed by 5 bases and J by 2 bases, leaving 11 bases between them. CDR3: CAWSGLSTDTQYF. CDR3 nucleotide sequence: TGTGCCTGGTCGGGACTTTCCACAGATACGCAGTATTTT.

The chain links TRBV9 to TRBJ1-4; 8 bases are shared with TRBD1. The germline V gene has CDR1 SGDLS and CDR2 YYNGEE. The CDR3 spans 17 residues. V lost 4 bases to trimming and J lost 3 bases; unmatched junction nucleotides: 11. The CDR3 loop is CASSPRPTGAANEKLFF. The CDR3 DNA sequence: TGTGCCAGCAGCCCCCGACCGACAGGGGCAGCTAATGAAAAACTGTTTTTT.

The table lists this clone with a count of one. The J gene is TRBJ1-6, the V gene TRBV6-6; no firm D call. The CDR3 totals 15 residues. V lost 6 bases and J lost 10, with 19 bases in between. Germline CDR1 reads MNHNY; CDR2 reads SVGAGI (reference sequence). CDR3 region: CASRSPREGESPLHF. In DNA form, the CDR3 reads TGTGCCAGCAGGTCCCCTAGGGAGGGAGAATCACCCCTCCACTTT.

The CDR3 is CASSLSPGSGNTIYF. The CDR3 coding sequence is TGTGCCAGCAGCTTATCTCCGGGCTCTGGAAACACCATATATTTT. The chain combines TRBV7-8 with TRBJ1-3; D call uncertain. Germline assignment: CDR1 SGHVS and CDR2 FQNEAQ. V lost 2 bases and J 0 bases, leaving 8 bases between the germline ends. The CDR3 sequence is 15 residues long.

The chain recombines TRBV2 with TRBJ1-4, with no clear D. Trimming took off 7 bases at V and 5 bases at J, with 14 bases between the two ends. CDR1 and CDR2 from the germline V gene are SNHLY and FYNNEI. The CDR3 length is 14 residues. This chain's CDR3 is CASTGSAANEKLFF. The DNA for the CDR3 is TGTGCCAGCACTGGGTCGGCGGCAAATGAAAAACTGTTTTTT. Together with reference TRBV2 and TRBJ1-4, the CDR3 gives the full variable domain: EPEVTQTPSHQVTQMGQEVILRCVPISNHLYFYWYRQILGQKVEFLVSFYNNEISEKSEIFDDQFSVERPDGSNFTLKIRSTKLEDSAMYFCASTGSAANEKLFFGSGTQLSVL.

The chain has TRBV7-6 and TRBJ2-1; 12 positions match TRBD2. CDR3 length: 16 residues. Germline CDR1 and CDR2: SGHVS and FNYEAQ. J gave up 10 bases and V 5 bases, and 12 bases lay outside the gene matches. The CDR3 bases are TGTGCCAGCAGCGCTTCTAGCGGGGGGGCTAAACTAGAGCAGTTCTTC. Its translation: CASSASSGGAKLEQFF.

The chain couples TRBV6-1 to TRBJ1-2; the match to TRBD1 covers 7 bases. CDR3 length equals 15 residues. The V gene end was trimmed by 5 bases and the J gene end by 4 bases; junction bases not matched to a gene: 10. Germline-derived CDR1 and CDR2 are MNHNS and SASEGT. The CDR3 sequence is CASSFGGGGVYGYTF. In DNA form, the CDR3 reads TGTGCCAGCAGTTTCGGCGGAGGGGGCGTCTATGGCTACACCTTC.

This clone occurred once. This chain connects TRBV13 to TRBJ2-5; 7 bases align to TRBD2. Germline trimming cut 8 bases from V and 1 base from J; bases unmatched to any gene: 4. This CDR3 is built from 13 residues. Germline V gene data show CDR1 as PRHDT and CDR2 as FYEKMQ (reference sequence). CDR3: CASHERGQETQYF. In DNA form, the CDR3 reads TGTGCCAGCCATGAGCGGGGCCAAGAGACCCAGTACTTC.

This chain links TRBV7-9 with TRBJ1-1; the match to TRBD1 covers 8 bases. There are 14 residues in the CDR3. The trim removed 4 bases at V and 5 bases at J, leaving 6 bases unmatched. Germline CDR1 SEHNR, CDR2 FQNEAQ (reference sequence). This CDR3 reads CASSSQGERTEAFF. The CDR3, as DNA: TGTGCCAGCAGCTCACAGGGGGAGAGGACTGAAGCTTTCTTT.

The V and J genes are TRBV27 and TRBJ2-1; D perhaps matches TRBD1 (6 bases). Trimming stripped 5 bases from V and 6 bases from J, with 11 bases between. This CDR3 has 13 amino acids. Germline V CDR1 and CDR2: MNHEY, SMNVEV (reference sequence). The CDR3 DNA sequence: TGTGCCAGCAGTCCAGGGGCGGGCAATGAGCAGTTCTTC. Its protein product is CASSPGAGNEQFF.

This clone was counted a single time. The rearrangement uses TRBV15 and TRBJ1-3; 12 bases are shared with TRBD1. CDR3 length: 15 amino acids. CDR1 is LNHNV, CDR2 YYDKDF, per germline (reference sequence). Trimming removed 9 bases from V and 4 bases from J; junction bases left unmatched: 7. The CDR3 protein is CATAGDRGRGNTIYF. CDR3 nucleotides: TGTGCCACAGCAGGGGACAGGGGGCGAGGAAACACCATATATTTT.

This sequence joins TRBV4-3 and TRBJ2-7; weak D call: TRBD1 (5 bases). Germline V CDR1 and CDR2: LGHNA, YSLEER. Trimming removed 4 bases from V and 5 bases from J, with 18 bases in between. CDR3 size: 15 residues. For the CDR3, the DNA is TGCGCCAGCAGCCCCTACCCCAGGGCTTCCCACGAGCAGTACTTC. This translates into CASSPYPRASHEQYF.

The chain employs TRBV9 and TRBJ1-2; the D gene is possibly TRBD1 (5 bases). Germline V CDR1 and CDR2: SGDLS, YYNGEE. The V end lost 0 bases, the J end lost 5 bases, and 14 bases lay between the germline ends. This CDR3 is built from 15 residues. CDR3: CASSVDPQGQYGYTF. CDR3 coding DNA: TGTGCCAGCAGCGTAGATCCTCAGGGCCAATATGGCTACACCTTC.

The count of this clone is one. The rearrangement joins TRBV19 to TRBJ2-5, with a tentative D call TRBD1 (6 bases). The CDR3 extends over 15 amino acids. The ends were cut back, 2 bases at V and 2 bases at J, with 12 bases in the middle. Germline CDR1 LNHDA, CDR2 SQIVND (reference sequence). The CDR3 reads CASSIMDRGQETQYF. CDR3 coding DNA: TGTGCCAGTAGTATAATGGACAGAGGGCAAGAGACCCAGTACTTC.